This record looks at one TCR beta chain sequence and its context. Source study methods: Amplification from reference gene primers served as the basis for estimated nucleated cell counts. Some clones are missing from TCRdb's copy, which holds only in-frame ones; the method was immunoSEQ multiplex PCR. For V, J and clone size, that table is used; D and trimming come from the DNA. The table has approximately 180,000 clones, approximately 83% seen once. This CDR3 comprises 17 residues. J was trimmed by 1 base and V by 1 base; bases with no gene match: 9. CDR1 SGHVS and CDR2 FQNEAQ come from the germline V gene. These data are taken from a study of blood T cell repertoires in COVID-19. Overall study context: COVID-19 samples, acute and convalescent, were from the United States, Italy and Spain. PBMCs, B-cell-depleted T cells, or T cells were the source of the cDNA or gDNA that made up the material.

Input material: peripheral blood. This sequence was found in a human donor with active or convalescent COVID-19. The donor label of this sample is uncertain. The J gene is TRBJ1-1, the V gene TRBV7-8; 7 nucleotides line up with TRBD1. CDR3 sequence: CASSLGWAGQRNTEAFF. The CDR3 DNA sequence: TGTGCCAGCAGCTTAGGGTGGGCGGGACAGAGGAACACTGAAGCTTTCTTT.